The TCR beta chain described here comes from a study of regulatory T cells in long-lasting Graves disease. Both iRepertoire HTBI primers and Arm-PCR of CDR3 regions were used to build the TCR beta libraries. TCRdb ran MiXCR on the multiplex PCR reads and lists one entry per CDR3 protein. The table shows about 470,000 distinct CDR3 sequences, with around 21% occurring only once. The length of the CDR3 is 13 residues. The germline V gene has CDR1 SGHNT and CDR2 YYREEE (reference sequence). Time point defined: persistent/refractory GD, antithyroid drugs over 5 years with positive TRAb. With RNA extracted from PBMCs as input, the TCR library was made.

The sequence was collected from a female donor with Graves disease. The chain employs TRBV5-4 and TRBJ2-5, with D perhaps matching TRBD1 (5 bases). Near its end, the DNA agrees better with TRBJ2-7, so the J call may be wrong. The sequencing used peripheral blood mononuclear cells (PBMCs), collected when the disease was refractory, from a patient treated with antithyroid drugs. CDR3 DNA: TGTGCCAGCAGTTTGTTACAGGATTACGAGCAGTACTTC. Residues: CASSLLQDYEQYF.